The clone carrying this TCR delta chain has just a few counts. Its antigen is not identified. This specimen belongs to a study of Vδ1+ human thymocytes. Germline CDR1 TSWWSYY, CDR2 QGS. V was clipped by 4 bases and J by 3 bases, with 21 bases between them. The CDR3 contains 17 residues. RNA was extracted from the cells and then reverse transcribed. Multiplex PCR used pooled V-gene forward primers and a constant-region reverse primer to amplify CDR3s. TCRdb re-analyzed the multiplex PCR reads via CATT. Here the sample spans about 25,000 delta-chain clones, roughly 6.7% being singletons. The study's findings and limits: TRG sequences recurred across donors, whereas TRD sequences stayed essentially private. Thymic TRG and TRD repertoires appeared highly polyclonal, with Gaussian CDR3 length distributions. Thymic delta-chain repertoires held roughly 18% Vdelta2 sequences and few Vdelta3, despite high sort purity.

Thymocytes were sorted as CD3+ TCRVdelta1+ TCRVdelta2- after alphabeta T cell depletion. Input material: Vdelta1+ gamma-delta thymocytes from the thymus. Described subset: FACS-sorted CD3+ TCRalphabeta- TCRVdelta1+ TCRVdelta2- thymocytes. The clonotype originates from a girl less than two years old who had congenital heart surgery. The chain carries TRDV1 and TRDJ1; D possibly corresponds to TRDD3 (6 bases). The CDR3 nucleotides read TGTGCTCTTGGGGCCCACGGGTCGGGGGACCGCGCCGATAAACTCATCTTT. This translates into CALGAHGSGDRADKLIF.